This T cell receptor beta chain emerged from a study of cytomegalovirus exposure and HLA in healthy donors. Points from the study as a whole: The majority of TCR sequences were rare, yet some public TCRs appeared in many donors.

Data came from immunoSEQ multiplex PCR; TCRdb stores just in-frame clones and leaves some out. This repertoire shows about 84,000 clones, approximately 91% found once; its top ten account for roughly 1.9%. V dropped 6 bases and J dropped 4 bases, with 9 bases sitting between them. The CDR3 runs 11 residues. Germline CDR1 SQVTM, CDR2 ANQGSEA. On this clone itself: Its target is not known.

The receptor was derived from a man younger than 40 in good health and CMV-seronegative. Sequencing was carried out using PBMCs. V and J are TRBV29-1 and TRBJ2-5, with TRBD1 as a possible D gene (6 bases). CDR3 nucleotides: TGCAGCGTCGTGACAGGAGAGACCCAGTACTTC. Protein sequence: CSVVTGETQYF.